This TCR beta chain derives from a study of T cell responses to AZD1222 COVID-19 vaccine. Ten or more counts support this clone. Its target is unknown. V was clipped by 3 bases and J by 2 bases, with 12 bases between them. This CDR3 has 14 residues. The V gene's germline CDR1 is SGHRS and CDR2 YFSETQ. Findings and caveats of the study: Spike-specific TCR breadth rose after two AZD1222 doses, and depth rose as well. CD4 TCRs linked to vaccination spanned spike, dominating at 160-218 and 743-854.

Produced via immunoSEQ multiplex PCR; TCRdb's table is partial and in-frame only. This table has roughly 150,000 clones, roughly 82% appearing once. V gene TRBV5-1 combines with J gene TRBJ2-7; possible D gene TRBD2, 7 bases. The clonotype comes from an adult in good health. This sample comprised peripheral blood, obtained on day 0 of AZD1222 vaccination. CDR3 bases: TGCGCCAGCAGCTCGGGGGGCCCAGCCTACGAGCAGTACTTC. Amino acid sequence: CASSSGGPAYEQYF.